Listed here are 23 T cell receptor beta chains from one sample, sequenced in a study of low-dose radiotherapy and immunotherapy resistance in tumors. Stated time point: after trial treatment. The treatment was: LDRT plus nivolumab, ipilimumab, low-dose cyclophosphamide and aspirin (RACIN trial). First-strand cDNA used TRAV- and TRBV-specific primers, covering alpha and beta chains. It was with a constant-region primer and a V-primer adapter that TCRs were amplified over around 20 PCR cycles. TCRdb recomputed calls from the reads with MiXCR, one row per CDR3 protein. The sample contains under 75,000 distinct CDR3 sequences, 23% of which appear only once. The sequences come from PBMCs, collected after low-dose radiotherapy plus immunotherapy. Receptor source: a male donor with prostate cancer.

The table lists this clonotype with many counts. The chain combines TRBV6-2 or TRBV6-3 with TRBJ1-2; D is unclear. Trimming pared 2 bases from V and 2 bases from J, leaving 9 bases between. This CDR3 contains 14 residues. Germline CDR1 is MNHEY and CDR2 is SVGEGT. CDR3 region: CASSYGGRNYGYTF. The CDR3 region has the DNA TGTGCCAGCAGTTACGGAGGACGGAACTATGGCTACACCTTC.

At least ten counts were recorded for this clonotype. The V gene is TRBV7-9, the J gene TRBJ1-5, with D unresolved. Trimming pared 1 base from V and 4 bases from J, leaving 5 bases between. Per the germline V gene, CDR1 is SEHNR and CDR2 is FQNEAQ (reference sequence). The CDR3 sequence is 13 residues long. This CDR3 reads CASSLGNNQPQHF. Here the CDR3 DNA reads TGTGCCAGCAGCTTAGGGAATAATCAGCCCCAGCATTTT. Complete variable domain (other parts from reference TRBV7-9 and TRBJ1-5): DTGVSQNPRHKITKRGQNVTFRCDPISEHNRLYWYRQTLGQGPEFLTYFQNEAQLEKSRLLSDRFSAERPKGSFSTLEIQRTEQGDSAMYLCASSLGNNQPQHFGDGTRLSIL.

This chain joins TRBV12-3 or TRBV12-4 and TRBJ2-7, with unresolved D. This CDR3 has 12 amino acids. V lost 6 bases and J lost 4, with 10 bases in between. The CDR3 nucleotides read TGTGCCAGCAGCAACCAATCATACGAGCAGTACTTC. It encodes CASSNQSYEQYF.

V gene TRBV12-3 or TRBV12-4 combines with J gene TRBJ1-6; no firm D call. The CDR3 runs 15 residues. V was shortened by 6 bases and J by 10 bases, with 19 bases between the two germline ends. As DNA, the CDR3 is TGTGCCAGCAGCGGGCTTCCTCTCGGGTTCTCACCCCTCCACTTT. Its translation: CASSGLPLGFSPLHF.

This clonotype was observed many times. In DNA, the CDR3 is TGTGCCAGCAGCGTTAAGGACGGCACTGAAGCTTTCTTT. Translation gives CASSVKDGTEAFF. V usage is TRBV7-8 and J usage is TRBJ1-1; D remains unclear. The V end was cut by 5 bases, the J end by 4 bases, with 11 bases between. Germline V lookup: CDR1 SGHVS, CDR2 FQNEAQ. The CDR3 is made up of 13 amino acids.

This chain uses TRBV5-4 with TRBJ2-7, with 9 bases identical to TRBD1. Looked up from germline, CDR1 is SGHNT and CDR2 is YYREEE (reference sequence). With V trimmed by 0 bases and J by 7 bases, 14 bases remained unmatched. There are 17 residues in the CDR3. This CDR3 reads CASSLGPGQGPRGEQYF. As DNA, the CDR3 is TGTGCCAGCAGCTTGGGGCCGGGACAGGGTCCCCGGGGGGAGCAGTACTTC.

The sample holds many counts of this clonotype. The rearrangement joins TRBV29-1 to TRBJ2-1, with D perhaps TRBD1 (5 bases). The CDR3 consists of 15 residues. In germline, CDR1 is SQVTM, CDR2 ANQGSEA. Trimming cost V 0 bases and J 3 bases, with 12 bases left between them. The CDR3 nucleotides read TGCAGCGTTGAAGACGGCCCAGGGCGCTACAATGAGCAGTTCTTC. Translating gives CSVEDGPGRYNEQFF.

The chain has TRBV28 and TRBJ2-7; perhaps TRBD2 as D (5 bases). The CDR3 covers 12 residues. Germline V gives CDR1 MDHEN, CDR2 SYDVKM. The V end lost 2 bases, the J end lost 9 bases, and 11 bases lay between the germline ends. The CDR3 nucleotides read TGTGCCAGCAGTTTAGGGAGCCTGGGGCAGTACTTC. As protein: CASSLGSLGQYF.

This clonotype appeared many times. CDR3 in amino acids: CASSSSGGNTGELFF. In DNA form, the CDR3 reads TGTGCCAGCAGCTCCAGTGGGGGAAACACCGGGGAGCTGTTTTTT. The chain uses TRBV7-2 and TRBJ2-2; D may correspond to TRBD1 or TRBD2 (5 bases each). There are 15 residues in the CDR3. CDR1 is SGHTA, CDR2 FQGNSA, per germline. Between the trimmed V and J ends, which lost 4 bases and 2 bases, there was a span of 11 bases.

Of note for this clonotype: A far more abundant clone sits one base away, making this likely a read error. This rearrangement joins TRBV5-4 to TRBJ2-1, with 12 bases matching TRBD2. The ends lost 3 bases at V and 13 bases at J; junction bases unmatched: 14. The germline gives CDR1 SGHNT, CDR2 YYREEE (reference sequence). This CDR3 spans 16 amino acids. The CDR3 sequence is CASSSRLAGEGETQFF. The CDR3 nucleotides read TGTGCCAGCAGCTCGAGACTAGCGGGAGAGGGCGAGACCCAGTTCTTC.

The chain recombines TRBV3-1 with TRBJ2-1, with 10 bases identical to TRBD2. The germline gives CDR1 LGHDT, CDR2 YNNKEL (reference sequence). The CDR3 has 13 residues. Germline trimming cut 3 bases from V and 16 bases from J; bases unmatched to any gene: 9. CDR3 sequence reads: CASSQLTSGNRFF. The CDR3 DNA reads TGTGCCAGCAGCCAGCTCACTAGCGGGAATCGTTTCTTC.

This clonotype came up many times. The chain is built from TRBV6-2 or TRBV6-3 and TRBJ2-7, with 8 positions matching TRBD2. CDR3 length: 15 amino acids. The trim removed 7 bases at V and 0 bases at J, leaving 8 bases unmatched. Germline-derived CDR1 and CDR2 are MNHEY and SVGEGT. In DNA form, the CDR3 reads TGTGCCAGCACCACCCAGCGGGGGATCTCCTACGAGCAGTACTTC. Translating it yields CASTTQRGISYEQYF.

Points on this clonotype: A far larger clone is only one base removed, so a read error is likely. This is likely a read error, given that the CDR3 carries no conserved phenylalanine or tryptophan at its end. The V call is TRBV13, the J call TRBJ2-4; 8 positions match TRBD1. The CDR3 has 13 residues. CDR1 is PRHDT and CDR2 is FYEKMQ in the germline V gene (reference sequence). V lost 7 bases and J lost 6; bases outside the gene matches: 5. The CDR3 sequence: CASKVDRGNIQYS. The CDR3, as DNA: TGTGCCAGCAAAGTAGACAGGGGAAACATTCAGTACTCC.

This clonotype was seen repeatedly, ten times or more. The chain couples TRBV19 to TRBJ2-7; D is unresolved. Deletions cut 2 bases from V and 7 bases from J, with 6 bases between. This CDR3 spans 11 amino acids. Germline-derived CDR1 and CDR2 are LNHDA and SQIVND (reference sequence). The CDR3 region has the DNA TGTGCCAGTAGTATAATCGGGGAGCAGTACTTC. It yields the protein CASSIIGEQYF. The full variable domain, completed using reference TRBV19 and TRBJ2-7, is DGGITQSPKYLFRKEGQNVTLSCEQNLNHDAMYWYRQDPGQGLRLIYYSQIVNDFQKGDIAEGYSVSREKKESFPLTVTSAQKNPTAFYLCASSIIGEQYFGPGTRLTVT.

This clonotype occurred many times. The chain is built from TRBV4-1 and TRBJ2-2, with 8 bases fitting TRBD1. V shed 7 bases and J 7 bases; nucleotides not matched to a gene: 11. There are 15 residues in the CDR3. Germline CDR1 reads MGHRA; CDR2 reads YSYEKL. This CDR3 reads CASTKRTGIDGELFF. Here the CDR3 DNA reads TGCGCCAGCACTAAAAGGACAGGGATCGACGGGGAGCTGTTTTTT.

The table lists this clonotype with many counts. V is TRBV6-2 or TRBV6-3 and J is TRBJ2-3; 14 bases are shared with TRBD2. The germline gives CDR1 MNHEY, CDR2 SVGEGT. The CDR3 covers 16 residues. V was pared by 6 bases and J by 3 bases, with 5 bases of the junction left unmatched. The CDR3 DNA sequence: TGTGCCAGCAGATGGACTAGCGGGAGGTTGACAGATACGCAGTATTTT. Translating it yields CASRWTSGRLTDTQYF.

This clonotype was detected many times. The chain employs TRBV15 and TRBJ2-1, with 7 bases matching TRBD2. J lost 10 bases, V lost 0 bases, and 3 bases had no gene match. This CDR3 contains 13 residues. Per the germline V gene, CDR1 is LNHNV and CDR2 is YYDKDF (reference sequence). The CDR3 DNA reads as TGTGCCACCAGCAGAGACACCGGGAGGGAGCAGTTCTTC. Its protein is CATSRDTGREQFF.

This clonotype was observed many times. V is TRBV6-6 and J is TRBJ2-1, with 11 bases identical to TRBD1. The CDR3 sequence is 15 residues long. With V trimmed by 6 bases and J by 6 bases, 7 bases remained unmatched. The germline gives CDR1 MNHNY, CDR2 SVGAGI (reference sequence). The CDR3 sequence: CASSRRDRGSNEQFF. In DNA form, the CDR3 reads TGTGCCAGCAGCCGCCGGGACAGGGGGAGCAATGAGCAGTTCTTC.

Ten or more counts support this clonotype. The rearrangement links TRBV30 to TRBJ1-5; 8 bases align to TRBD1. The germline CDR1 and CDR2 sequences are GTSNPN and SVGIG (reference sequence). The CDR3 is made up of 17 amino acids. With V trimmed by 3 bases and J by 5 bases, 15 bases remained unmatched. CDR3 residues: CAWSKGPDRGGHQPQHF. In nucleotides, the CDR3 is TGTGCCTGGAGCAAAGGCCCCGACAGGGGTGGTCATCAGCCCCAGCATTTT.

The chain carries TRBV28 and TRBJ1-2; no clear D gene. Per germline, CDR1 MDHEN and CDR2 SYDVKM. CDR3 length: 11 amino acids. V was trimmed by 8 bases and J by 4 bases, leaving 8 bases between them. CDR3 bases: TGTGCCAGCTCCCGCACCTATGGCTACACCTTC. Encoded protein: CASSRTYGYTF.

There are many counts of this clonotype. The chain is built from TRBV7-2 and TRBJ1-5; the D gene is possibly TRBD1 (5 bases). This CDR3 has 15 residues. Germline CDR1 and CDR2: SGHTA and FQGNSA. The V and J ends lost 5 bases and 3 bases respectively, with 14 bases between them. CDR3 residues: CASSLTGQPNQPQHF. The CDR3 DNA sequence: TGTGCCAGCAGCCTGACGGGGCAGCCCAATCAGCCCCAGCATTTT.

This clonotype was seen ten or more times. The V gene is TRBV12-3 or TRBV12-4, the J gene TRBJ1-6; a possible D gene is TRBD1 (6 bases). Trimming left V 9 bases short and J 3 bases short, with 15 bases between. This CDR3 is built from 15 residues. CDR3: CASLTGNYYNSPLHF. The CDR3 DNA sequence: TGTGCCAGTCTTACAGGGAACTACTATAATTCACCCCTCCACTTT.

This clonotype occurred many times. The rearrangement links TRBV12-3 or TRBV12-4 to TRBJ2-7; 7 bases map to TRBD1. J was trimmed by 6 bases and V by 5 bases; bases with no gene match: 4. The CDR3 length is 12 residues. The CDR3 DNA sequence: TGTGCCAGCAGTCTGACAGGGCGCGAGCAGTACTTC. Residues: CASSLTGREQYF.